This T cell receptor beta chain derives from a study of graft-versus-host responses after intestinal transplantation. Study context: Following induction with anti-thymocyte globulin, all recipients were given tacrolimus and steroids for three to four years.

The CDR3 is 16 residues long. V lost 5 bases to trimming and J lost 1 base; unmatched junction nucleotides: 6. The germline V gene has CDR1 SGHTA and CDR2 FQGTGA. Study-level results: Early post-transplant declines in HvG were associated with peak levels of circulating GvH clones.

A remark on this clone: As yet, its antigen is unknown.

After transplant, marrow was aspirated from the posterior iliac crest or elsewhere. Libraries were prepared by immunoSEQ multiplex PCR; TCRdb keeps only in-frame clonotypes and omits some of them. The table has almost 70,000 clones, roughly 92% seen once. V gene TRBV7-3 combines with J gene TRBJ2-5, with TRBD2 matching over 11 bases. This receptor was obtained from a human patient who received an intestinal transplant, so some T cells may come from the graft donor. The material sequenced was bone marrow, taken 734 days after intestinal transplantation. The chain's CDR3 is CASSRDGLAGQETQYF. The CDR3 nucleotides are TGTGCCAGCAGCCGTGACGGACTAGCGGGCCAAGAGACCCAGTACTTC.